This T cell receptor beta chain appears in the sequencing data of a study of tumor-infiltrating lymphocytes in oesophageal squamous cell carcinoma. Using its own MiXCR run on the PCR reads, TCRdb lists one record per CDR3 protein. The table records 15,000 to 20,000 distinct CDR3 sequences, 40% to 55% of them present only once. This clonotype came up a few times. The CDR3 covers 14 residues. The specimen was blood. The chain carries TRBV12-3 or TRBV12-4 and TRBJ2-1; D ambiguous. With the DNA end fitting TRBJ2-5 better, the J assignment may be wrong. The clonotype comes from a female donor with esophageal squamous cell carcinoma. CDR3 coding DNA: TGTGCCAGCAGTTTAGTGGTAGCCTCCGAGACCCAGTACTTC. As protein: CASSLVVASETQYF.